This T cell receptor beta chain was obtained from a study of cytomegalovirus exposure and HLA in healthy donors. Amplification used 60 Vbeta primers and 13 Jbeta primers. TCRdb's copy holds only in-frame clones and misses some; the assay was immunoSEQ multiplex PCR. The sample contains hundreds of thousands of clones, approximately 82% of which appear only once. The CDR3 spans 13 residues. Germline V gene lookup returns CDR1 WNHNN and CDR2 SYGVQD (reference sequence). Trimming removed 2 bases at V and 2 bases at J, with 6 bases between. The sequencing sample was made of PBMCs. This clonotype was obtained from a man between 18 and 29 years old in good health and CMV-seronegative. This rearrangement joins TRBV10-1 to TRBJ1-1; D gene ambiguous. CDR3 nucleotide sequence: TGCGCCAGCAGTGAGATACTTAACACTGAAGCTTTCTTT. Translating it yields CASSEILNTEAFF.